This passage covers 21 T cell receptor beta chains from one sample sequenced in a study of cytomegalovirus exposure and HLA in healthy donors. Primers: 60 Vbeta forward and 13 Jbeta reverse. The data were produced by immunoSEQ multiplex PCR, yet TCRdb's version contains in-frame clones alone and is incomplete. The sample lists around 85,000 clones; about 68% were seen once. The sequenced sample consisted of PBMCs. The receptors were gathered from a young man in good health and CMV-seropositive.

This chain joins TRBV19 and TRBJ2-7; 14 bases align to TRBD2. Germline CDR1 reads LNHDA; CDR2 reads SQIVND (reference sequence). The CDR3 is made up of 15 amino acids. V shed 0 bases and J 10 bases; nucleotides not matched to a gene: 5. CDR3 region: CASSIDYGTSGGQYF. The DNA of the CDR3 is TGTGCCAGTAGTATAGATTACGGGACTAGCGGGGGTCAGTACTTC.

V usage is TRBV10-1 and J usage is TRBJ2-2; 9 bases align to TRBD2. In germline, CDR1 is WNHNN, CDR2 SYGVQD (reference sequence). Losses at the gene ends were 4 bases for V and 0 bases for J; bases not matched to a gene: 0. This CDR3 contains 15 residues. The CDR3 sequence: CASSGGGANTGELFF. The CDR3, as DNA: TGCGCCAGCAGTGGCGGGGGGGCGAACACCGGGGAGCTGTTTTTT.

The gene calls are TRBV5-6 and TRBJ1-2; D is uncertain. Trimming left V 4 bases short and J 8 bases short, with 12 bases between. The CDR3 sequence is 12 residues long. CDR1 and CDR2 (germline): SGHDT, YYEEEE. For the CDR3, the DNA is TGTGCCAGCAGCGGAGAGGGCGGGGGCTACACCTTC. Its protein is CASSGEGGGYTF.

On this clone: This same CDR3 is encoded by further DNA sequences in the sample. The DNA of the CDR3 is TGTGCCAGCTCACCACGTTCCGGGACAGGTAATCAGCCCCAGCATTTT. Its translation is CASSPRSGTGNQPQHF. This rearrangement joins TRBV18 to TRBJ1-5, with 8 bases matching TRBD1. V was clipped by 1 base and J by 4 bases; unmatched bases: 6. CDR1 and CDR2 (germline): KGHSH, LQKENI. The CDR3 runs 16 residues. The full variable domain, rest sourced from reference TRBV18 and TRBJ1-5, is NAGVMQNPRHLVRRRGQEARLRCSPMKGHSHVYWYRQLPEEGLKFMVYLQKENIIDESGMPKERFSAEFPKEGPSILRIQQVVRGDSAAYFCASSPRSGTGNQPQHFGDGTRLSIL.

About this clone itself: The junction departs from the called germline gene at one end, perhaps through a read error. The gene calls are TRBV6-5 and TRBJ1-5, with 8 bases fitting TRBD1. The CDR3 is 15 residues long. The germline V gene has CDR1 MNHEY and CDR2 SVGAGI. Here the CDR3 DNA reads TGTGCCAGCAGTTACTCGGCGACAGGGGCAGCGCCCCAGAATTTT. The encoded protein is CASSYSATGAAPQNF.

The sample holds a few counts of this clone. The rearrangement uses TRBV6-5 and TRBJ2-7, with a tentative D call TRBD2 (6 bases). Trimming pared 4 bases from V and 9 bases from J, leaving 10 bases between. The CDR3 has 11 amino acids. Per the germline V gene, CDR1 is MNHEY and CDR2 is SVGAGI. CDR3 sequence: CASSSGVAQYF. The CDR3 coding sequence is TGTGCCAGCAGTTCGGGGGTTGCGCAGTACTTC.

The chain carries TRBV6-1 and TRBJ1-1, with a possible D match to TRBD1 (6 bases). Germline V lookup: CDR1 MNHNS, CDR2 SASEGT. The CDR3 consists of 13 residues. V was cut by 7 bases and J by 4 bases, with 13 bases left in between. CDR3 nucleotides: TGTGCCAGCAAGCGGACAGACGGCACTGAAGCTTTCTTT. Translating it yields CASKRTDGTEAFF.

This clone was seen only a few times. This rearrangement joins TRBV28 to TRBJ2-7; 8 positions agree with TRBD2. Trimming took 5 bases from V and 3 from J; bases not matched to a gene: 9. Germline V gene lookup returns CDR1 MDHEN and CDR2 SYDVKM. The CDR3 is 15 amino acids. CDR3 sequence reads: CASSTPRGGIYEQYF. The CDR3 nucleotides are TGTGCCAGCAGTACCCCTCGCGGGGGGATCTACGAGCAGTACTTC.

This sequence joins TRBV5-1 and TRBJ1-2, with D hard to call. Germline CDR1 SGHRS, CDR2 YFSETQ. CDR3 size: 15 residues. Trimming removed 2 bases from V and 8 bases from J, with 19 bases in between. Here the CDR3 reads CASSFGSPEVRGYTF. The DNA for the CDR3 is TGCGCCAGCAGCTTTGGCAGCCCTGAGGTGAGAGGCTACACCTTC.

Turning to this clone: An end of the junction differs from the germline gene, which may be a read error. The rearrangement uses TRBV30 and TRBJ1-6; 7 bases are shared with TRBD1. Looked up from germline, CDR1 is GTSNPN and CDR2 is SVGIG (reference sequence). This CDR3 region has 16 residues. Here the CDR3 reads CACLPPGGSYNSPLNF. DNA for the CDR3: TGTGCCTGTCTTCCTCCAGGGGGATCCTATAATTCACCCCTCAACTTT.

The rearrangement uses TRBV2 and TRBJ1-6; D remains unclear. V lost 6 bases and J lost 0, with 3 bases in between. The CDR3 runs 13 residues. The germline V gene has CDR1 SNHLY and CDR2 FYNNEI. The chain's CDR3 is CASSVSYNSPLHF. The CDR3 DNA reads as TGTGCCAGCAGCGTCTCCTATAATTCACCCCTCCACTTT.

This CDR3 reads CSVSLGQGVSEAFF. The CDR3 nucleotides are TGCAGCGTTTCTTTAGGACAGGGGGTTTCGGAAGCTTTCTTT. The chain links TRBV29-1 to TRBJ1-1, with 10 bases fitting TRBD1. Per the germline V gene, CDR1 is SQVTM and CDR2 is ANQGSEA. The CDR3 spans 14 residues. V dropped 5 bases and J dropped 8; count of bases not matched to a gene: 11.

The chain joins TRBV5-7 to TRBJ1-1, with 7 nucleotides matching TRBD1. TRBV5-7 is known as an ORF, though its function is uncertain. The CDR3 contains 12 residues. V lost 10 bases to trimming and J lost 1 base; unmatched junction nucleotides: 4. CDR3 residues: CAARQGNTEAFF. DNA of the CDR3: TGTGCCGCTCGACAGGGGAACACTGAAGCTTTCTTT.

V gene TRBV5-1 combines with J gene TRBJ2-3; 8 nucleotides agree with TRBD2. Germline V gene data show CDR1 as SGHRS and CDR2 as YFSETQ. J was trimmed by 0 bases and V by 6 bases; bases with no gene match: 6. The CDR3 runs 15 residues. CDR3 DNA sequence: TGCGCCAGCATCCGAATAGCGGGGAGCACAGATACGCAGTATTTT. It encodes CASIRIAGSTDTQYF.

CDR3 in DNA: TGCAGCGTTGGTTACGGGAAGTACAATGAGCAGTTCTTC. It encodes CSVGYGKYNEQFF. This chain joins TRBV29-1 and TRBJ2-1; D perhaps matches TRBD2 (5 bases). The CDR3 is made up of 13 amino acids. Between the trimmed V and J ends, which lost 4 bases and 4 bases, there was a span of 11 bases. Germline CDR1 SQVTM, CDR2 ANQGSEA.

V is TRBV7-9 and J is TRBJ2-7, with D hard to call. V lost 5 bases and J 6 bases, leaving 14 bases between the germline ends. CDR1 is SEHNR and CDR2 is FQNEAQ in the germline V gene (reference sequence). The CDR3 loop spans 13 amino acids. The chain's CDR3 is CASSRLLGSEQYF. The CDR3 bases are TGTGCCAGCAGCCGACTCCTAGGCTCCGAGCAGTACTTC. The full variable domain, in which reference TRBV7-9 and TRBJ2-7 provide the parts outside the CDR3, is DTGVSQNPRHKITKRGQNVTFRCDPISEHNRLYWYRQTLGQGPEFLTYFQNEAQLEKSRLLSDRFSAERPKGSFSTLEIQRTEQGDSAMYLCASSRLLGSEQYFGPGTRLTVT.

The chain carries TRBV6-6 and TRBJ1-2, with D perhaps TRBD1 (6 bases). CDR3 size: 14 residues. The germline CDR1 and CDR2 sequences are MNHNY and SVGAGI (reference sequence). V was shortened by 5 bases and J by 2 bases, with 12 bases between the two germline ends. As DNA, the CDR3 is TGTGCCAGCAGTCCTGGGGGGGCAAACTATGGCTACACCTTC. It encodes CASSPGGANYGYTF.

The chain joins TRBV27 to TRBJ2-2; D is possibly TRBD2 (6 bases). V lost 3 bases and J 3 bases, leaving 14 bases between the germline ends. CDR3 size: 16 residues. From germline, CDR1 is MNHEY and CDR2 SMNVEV (reference sequence). The CDR3 DNA is TGTGCCAGCAGTTTCACGGGAGCAGTGGACACCGGGGAGCTGTTTTTT. Residues: CASSFTGAVDTGELFF.

The chain is built from TRBV10-3 and TRBJ2-1; the match to TRBD2 covers 8 bases. The J segment lost 10 bases and the V segment lost 5 bases, leaving 7 bases of the junction unmatched. Germline-derived CDR1 and CDR2 are ENHRY and SYGVKD. The CDR3 loop spans 13 amino acids. The CDR3 nucleotides are TGTGCCATCAGTTCGACTAGCGTGGACGAGCAGTTCTTC. The encoded protein is CAISSTSVDEQFF.

The chain employs TRBV19 and TRBJ2-1; 10 positions match TRBD2. Germline CDR1 LNHDA, CDR2 SQIVND (reference sequence). The CDR3 runs 15 residues. Germline trimming cut 7 bases from V and 4 bases from J; bases unmatched to any gene: 7. The CDR3 bases are TGTGCCAGTACCTTTAGCGGGGGGAATTACAATGAGCAGTTCTTC. Amino acid sequence: CASTFSGGNYNEQFF.

About this clone: The identical CDR3 is also encoded by other nucleotide sequences in the sample. The chain joins TRBV19 to TRBJ1-1; D gene ambiguous. V lost 9 bases, J lost 1 base, and 12 bases lay in between. This CDR3 is 13 amino acids long. Germline CDR1 and CDR2: LNHDA and SQIVND (reference sequence). This CDR3 is CASSQTANTEAFF. In DNA, the CDR3 is TGTGCCAGCAGCCAAACAGCGAACACTGAAGCTTTCTTT.